The 2 T cell receptor beta chains presented below share a single source sample, sequenced in a study of T cells in Graves' hyperthyroidism and ophthalmopathy. RNA transcripts gave rise to amplified TCR beta CDR3 regions. TCR CDR3 underwent first-round RT-PCR with the HTBI primer set. MiXCR, applied by TCRdb to the multiplex PCR reads, yields one record per CDR3 protein. The data show 300,000 to 450,000 distinct CDR3 sequences, with roughly 25% seen just once and roughly 70% held by the top ten. The sequenced material came from blood. These receptors were taken from a middle-aged man with Graves' hyperthyroidism.

The chain couples TRBV28 to TRBJ1-6, with unresolved D. Trimming pared 5 bases from V and 7 bases from J, leaving 9 bases between. Per germline, CDR1 MDHEN and CDR2 SYDVKM. This CDR3 region has 13 residues. CDR3 nucleotides: TGTGCCAGCAGTATAGAGAGGAATTCACCCCTCCACTTT. Protein: CASSIERNSPLHF.

This clonotype was picked up many times. The rearrangement joins TRBV20-1 to TRBJ2-7; 10 nucleotides agree with TRBD2. The CDR3 loop spans 13 amino acids. Germline lookup yields CDR1 DFQATT and CDR2 SNEGSKA (reference sequence). The V and J ends lost 7 bases and 0 bases, in that order; junction bases with no gene match: 3. The CDR3 protein is CSVKREGSYEQYF. The CDR3 DNA is TGCAGTGTAAAGCGGGAGGGCTCCTACGAGCAGTACTTC.